These 30 T cell receptor beta chains originate from one sample sequenced in a study of cytomegalovirus exposure and HLA in healthy donors. Primers: 60 Vbeta forward and 13 Jbeta reverse. Clones were read by immunoSEQ multiplex PCR, and TCRdb kept only the in-frame ones, dropping some. The repertoire includes roughly 95,000 clones, roughly four fifths of them detected once, and 3% to 4% sits in the top ten. Material for sequencing was PBMCs. These receptors came from a man aged 25-45 years in good health and CMV-seropositive.

This chain uses TRBV15 with TRBJ2-7; TRBD2 might be the D (6 bases). The CDR3 runs to 16 residues. Deletions cut 2 bases from V and 5 bases from J, with 19 bases between. Germline V gene data show CDR1 as LNHNV and CDR2 as YYDKDF (reference sequence). The DNA of the CDR3 is TGTGCCACCAGCAGACATGGCGGGACGTTGTCCCACGAGCAGTACTTC. Translation: CATSRHGGTLSHEQYF.

The genes are TRBV5-4 and TRBJ2-3, with TRBD2 matching 10 bases. The junction had 8 bases not matched to a gene; V was cut back by 4 bases and J by 0 bases. CDR1 and CDR2 from the germline V gene are SGHNT and YYREEE (reference sequence). CDR3 length: 17 amino acids. Here the CDR3 DNA reads TGTGCCAGCAGCGTAGGACTAGCGGCGCCTAGCACAGATACGCAGTATTTT. It yields the protein CASSVGLAAPSTDTQYF.

The CDR3 nucleotides are TGTGCCAGCAGTTTATTTTACAGGGCCACAGATACGCAGTATTTT. Amino acid sequence: CASSLFYRATDTQYF. The V gene is TRBV27, the J gene TRBJ2-3; D possibly corresponds to TRBD1 (6 bases). Germline V gene sequence: CDR1 MNHEY, CDR2 SMNVEV (reference sequence). This CDR3 spans 15 amino acids. Deletions cut 1 base from V and 2 bases from J, with 10 bases between.

Note on this clone: The conserved closing phenylalanine or tryptophan is absent in this CDR3, likely reflecting a read error. This chain connects TRBV30 to TRBJ1-2; 12 bases map to TRBD1. V lost 3 bases to trimming and J lost 7 bases; unmatched junction nucleotides: 3. Germline V CDR1 and CDR2: GTSNPN, SVGIG (reference sequence). The CDR3 sequence is 13 residues long. In DNA form, the CDR3 reads TGTGCCTGGAGAGGGGGACAGGGGGCTGGCTACACCCTC. This translates into CAWRGGQGAGYTL.

The CDR3 coding sequence is TGCGCCAGCAGGTTACAGGGAAGCTCCTACAATGAGCAGTTCTTC. Translating it yields CASRLQGSSYNEQFF. J is TRBJ2-1 and V is TRBV5-1, with TRBD1 as a possible D gene (6 bases). The CDR3 covers 15 residues. Trimming pared 5 bases from V and 0 bases from J, leaving 12 bases between. The germline CDR1 and CDR2 sequences are SGHRS and YFSETQ.

This chain joins TRBV14 and TRBJ2-1; 14 bases align to TRBD2. With 2 bases clipped from V and 7 bases from J, the junction kept 7 bases outside the gene matches. CDR3 size: 17 residues. In germline, CDR1 is SGHDN, CDR2 FVKESK. The CDR3 sequence: CASSQTGLAGGLNEQFF. In DNA form, the CDR3 reads TGTGCCAGCAGCCAAACCGGACTAGCGGGAGGTTTGAATGAGCAGTTCTTC. The complete variable domain, with remaining parts taken from reference TRBV14 and TRBJ2-1, reads EAGVTQFPSHSVIEKGQTVTLRCDPISGHDNLYWYRRVMGKEIKFLLHFVKESKQDESGMPNNRFLAERTGGTYSTLKVQPAELEDSGVYFCASSQTGLAGGLNEQFFGPGTRLTVL.

The rearrangement links TRBV18 to TRBJ2-1; D not resolved. CDR1 KGHSH and CDR2 LQKENI come from the germline V gene. V dropped 2 bases and J dropped 8 bases, with 10 bases sitting between them. The CDR3 has 13 residues. The CDR3 region is CASSPEIYDEQFF. The CDR3 nucleotides read TGTGCCAGCTCACCAGAGATTTATGATGAGCAGTTCTTC.

This chain uses TRBV28 with TRBJ1-4, with D uncertain. CDR3 length: 14 residues. Germline values: CDR1 MDHEN, CDR2 SYDVKM. V lost 5 bases to trimming and J lost 10 bases, with 17 bases between them. DNA of the CDR3: TGTGCCAGCAGTCCCCCGGGCCAGGCGGGAAAACTGTTTTTT. Translation: CASSPPGQAGKLFF.

The rearrangement joins TRBV29-1 to TRBJ2-5; a possible D gene is TRBD1 (5 bases). Trimming removed 0 bases at V and 5 bases at J, with 16 bases between. CDR1 and CDR2 from the germline V gene are SQVTM and ANQGSEA. CDR3 length equals 15 residues. The CDR3 DNA reads as TGCAGCGTTGAAGAATGGCAGGGTGTTACGGAGACCCAGTACTTC. Translating it yields CSVEEWQGVTETQYF.

The J gene is TRBJ1-4, the V gene TRBV6-1; 8 bases fit TRBD1. Germline V gene sequence: CDR1 MNHNS, CDR2 SASEGT. J gave up 8 bases and V 7 bases, and 9 bases lay outside the gene matches. This CDR3 is 14 amino acids long. The CDR3 sequence is CASILDRASEKLFF. The DNA for the CDR3 is TGTGCCAGCATCCTGGACAGGGCAAGCGAAAAACTGTTTTTT.

The chain is built from TRBV7-2 and TRBJ2-7, with D tentatively TRBD2 (5 bases). The V end was cut by 1 base, the J end by 1 base, with 8 bases between. The CDR3 extends over 14 amino acids. The germline CDR1 and CDR2 sequences are SGHTA and FQGNSA. The CDR3 coding sequence is TGTGCCAGCAGCTTAGATCGGGGATCCTACGAGCAGTACTTC. It yields the protein CASSLDRGSYEQYF.

The rearrangement links TRBV6-6 to TRBJ2-3; TRBD2 agrees at 13 bases. Germline CDR1 is MNHNY and CDR2 is SVGAGI (reference sequence). Trimming at V came to 6 bases and at J to 10 bases, leaving 7 bases not matched to a gene. The CDR3 has 14 residues. The CDR3 loop reads CASSHGLAGVAQYF. In DNA form, the CDR3 reads TGTGCCAGCAGCCACGGACTAGCGGGAGTCGCGCAGTATTTT.

The chain combines TRBV5-6 with TRBJ1-6; D is possibly TRBD1 (6 bases). V was cut by 4 bases and J by 0 bases, with 20 bases left in between. This CDR3 region has 19 residues. In germline, CDR1 is SGHDT, CDR2 YYEEEE. The CDR3 spells CASSLRGFHSSSYNSPLHF. CDR3 in DNA: TGTGCCAGCAGCCTCAGGGGCTTTCACTCGAGCTCCTATAATTCACCCCTCCACTTT.

The rearrangement joins TRBV2 to TRBJ1-1; D not certain. CDR3 size: 15 residues. The V gene's germline CDR1 is SNHLY and CDR2 FYNNEI. Trimming removed 4 bases at V and 1 base at J, with 13 bases between. For the CDR3, the DNA is TGTGCCAGCAGTGCCAGTACCCTCTCGAACACTGAAGCTTTCTTT. Translating it yields CASSASTLSNTEAFF.

The chain is built from TRBV28 and TRBJ1-4; D possibly corresponds to TRBD1 (6 bases). Trimming left V 6 bases short and J 2 bases short, with 13 bases between. This CDR3 is 15 amino acids long. Per the germline V gene, CDR1 is MDHEN and CDR2 is SYDVKM. The CDR3 loop reads CASSKTGRTNEKLFF. Here the CDR3 DNA reads TGTGCCAGCAGCAAAACAGGGCGTACTAATGAAAAACTGTTTTTT.

Worth noting for this clone: The CDR3 ends on some other residue instead of the conserved phenylalanine or tryptophan, so this is likely a read error. The chain carries TRBV27 and TRBJ2-7; weak D call: TRBD1 (5 bases). V lost 3 bases, J lost 4 bases, and 16 bases lay in between. Germline loops: CDR1 MNHEY, CDR2 SMNVEV (reference sequence). The CDR3 runs 15 residues. The CDR3 spells CASSFTGPSFYEQYL. CDR3 nucleotides: TGTGCCAGCAGTTTTACAGGACCGAGTTTTTACGAGCAGTACCTC.

This chain joins TRBV28 and TRBJ2-7, with a possible D match to TRBD2 (5 bases). This CDR3 is built from 14 residues. Per the germline V gene, CDR1 is MDHEN and CDR2 is SYDVKM. With 7 bases removed from V and 0 bases from J, the gap between germline ends came to 13 bases. The CDR3 nucleotides read TGTGCCAGCATTACCCCGGGAACCTCCTACGAGCAGTACTTC. Translated: CASITPGTSYEQYF.

CDR3 loop: CASSSLQGNEQYF. The CDR3, as DNA: TGTGCCAGCAGCTCCTTACAGGGAAACGAGCAGTACTTC. The chain couples TRBV7-9 to TRBJ2-5; weak D call: TRBD1 (6 bases). The DNA matches TRBJ2-7 better at its end, which makes the J call doubtful. The CDR3 is 13 amino acids. Germline V gene lookup returns CDR1 SEHNR and CDR2 FQNEAQ (reference sequence).

The V and J genes are TRBV28 and TRBJ2-7; perhaps TRBD2 as D (6 bases). V was pared by 8 bases and J by 2 bases, with 13 bases between. The CDR3 extends over 13 amino acids. CDR1 is MDHEN and CDR2 is SYDVKM in the germline V gene. The CDR3 region is CASSASATYEQYF. CDR3 nucleotide sequence: TGTGCCAGCTCAGCTAGCGCCACCTACGAGCAGTACTTC. Complete variable domain (other parts from reference TRBV28 and TRBJ2-7): DVKVTQSSRYLVKRTGEKVFLECVQDMDHENMFWYRQDPGLGLRLIYFSYDVKMKEKGDIPEGYSVSREKKERFSLILESASTNQTSMYLCASSASATYEQYFGPGTRLTVT.

This clone has just a few counts. The chain has TRBV7-6 and TRBJ2-7, with D possibly matching TRBD1 (7 bases). The CDR3 contains 13 residues. Germline loops: CDR1 SGHVS, CDR2 FNYEAQ. Trimming took off 1 base at V and 7 bases at J, with 11 bases between the two ends. In DNA form, the CDR3 reads TGTGCCAGCAGCTTAGTCAGGGGGGATGAGCAGTACTTC. Translated: CASSLVRGDEQYF.

The J gene is TRBJ1-1, the V gene TRBV7-2; 7 positions agree with TRBD1. Germline-derived CDR1 and CDR2 are SGHTA and FQGNSA. This CDR3 has 15 amino acids. V lost 3 bases and J lost 4; bases outside the gene matches: 8. The CDR3 is CASSFGGGVGTEAFF. The CDR3 DNA follows: TGTGCCAGCAGCTTTGGAGGGGGCGTTGGCACTGAAGCTTTCTTT.

This clone was found once. This chain joins TRBV6-6 and TRBJ1-1, with 10 bases identical to TRBD1. The V gene's germline CDR1 is MNHNY and CDR2 SVGAGI (reference sequence). Germline trimming cut 5 bases from V and 0 bases from J; bases unmatched to any gene: 3. This CDR3 spans 15 amino acids. The CDR3 region has the DNA TGTGCCAGCAGTATGACAGGGGGCCTGAACACTGAAGCTTTCTTT. It yields the protein CASSMTGGLNTEAFF.

This clone has just a few counts. V and J are TRBV18 and TRBJ1-1, with a tentative D call TRBD1 (5 bases). The germline V gene has CDR1 KGHSH and CDR2 LQKENI. Trimming removed 6 bases at V and 2 bases at J, with 10 bases between. CDR3 size: 13 residues. The CDR3 is CASSSDRNTEAFF. CDR3 in DNA: TGTGCCAGCTCCTCCGACAGAAACACTGAAGCTTTCTTT. The entire variable domain, with the rest obtained from reference TRBV18 and TRBJ1-1, is as follows: NAGVMQNPRHLVRRRGQEARLRCSPMKGHSHVYWYRQLPEEGLKFMVYLQKENIIDESGMPKERFSAEFPKEGPSILRIQQVVRGDSAAYFCASSSDRNTEAFFGQGTRLTVV.

The chain employs TRBV9 and TRBJ1-2; D might be TRBD1 (6 bases). The CDR3 is made up of 15 amino acids. Trimming left V 0 bases short and J 4 bases short, with 13 bases between. Germline V gives CDR1 SGDLS, CDR2 YYNGEE. DNA of the CDR3: TGTGCCAGCAGCGTAGATCGGGGGGCCCGCTATGGCTACACCTTC. This translates into CASSVDRGARYGYTF.

The chain joins TRBV11-2 to TRBJ1-1; TRBD1 might be the D (5 bases). CDR1 is SGHAT, CDR2 FQNNGV, per germline. The ends were cut back, 1 base at V and 6 bases at J, with 12 bases in the middle. The CDR3 totals 14 residues. CDR3 DNA: TGTGCCAGCAGCTTAGGATGGGGCGTCTCTGAAGCTTTCTTT. Protein: CASSLGWGVSEAFF.

The chain combines TRBV18 with TRBJ2-3, with 10 positions matching TRBD2. The CDR3 is 16 amino acids. Germline values: CDR1 KGHSH, CDR2 LQKENI. Losses at the gene ends were 2 bases for V and 4 bases for J; bases not matched to a gene: 6. The CDR3 nucleotides read TGTGCCAGCTCACCAAGCCTCCTAGCGGGAGCAGATACGCAGTATTTT. Translated: CASSPSLLAGADTQYF.

The chain uses TRBV2 and TRBJ1-4; 7 bases align to TRBD1. The CDR3 sequence is 14 residues long. The V and J ends lost 8 bases and 7 bases, in that order; junction bases with no gene match: 10. Germline V gene lookup returns CDR1 SNHLY and CDR2 FYNNEI. The CDR3 nucleotides are TGTGCCAGCTCTAGACAGGGCTCGGGTGAAAAACTGTTTTTT. Translating it yields CASSRQGSGEKLFF.

This clone was detected only a few times. This chain connects TRBV7-2 to TRBJ2-3; D is perhaps TRBD2 (5 bases). The germline V and J ends were trimmed by 5 bases and 4 bases, with 13 bases remaining between them. Germline V gene data show CDR1 as SGHTA and CDR2 as FQGNSA. This CDR3 contains 14 residues. Here the CDR3 reads CASSLTTVADTQYF. The DNA of the CDR3 is TGTGCCAGCAGCCTGACTACGGTCGCAGATACGCAGTATTTT.

This clone turned up a few times. V and J are TRBV5-1 and TRBJ2-2, with 11 bases fitting TRBD2. This CDR3 is built from 18 residues. The V segment lost 4 bases and the J segment 4 bases; nucleotides outside the gene matches: 12. The germline V gene encodes CDR1 SGHRS and CDR2 YFSETQ. CDR3 in DNA: TGCGCCAGCAGCCCCCACGTAGCGGGAGGGCCGGGCACCGGGGAGCTGTTTTTT. It encodes CASSPHVAGGPGTGELFF.

The chain links TRBV28 to TRBJ2-1, with TRBD2 matching over 9 bases. Germline V gives CDR1 MDHEN, CDR2 SYDVKM. V lost 3 bases, J lost 9 bases, and 6 bases stayed unmatched. This CDR3 has 14 residues. CDR3 protein: CASSLGLAGSEQFF. The CDR3, as DNA: TGTGCCAGCAGTTTGGGACTAGCAGGGAGTGAGCAGTTCTTC.